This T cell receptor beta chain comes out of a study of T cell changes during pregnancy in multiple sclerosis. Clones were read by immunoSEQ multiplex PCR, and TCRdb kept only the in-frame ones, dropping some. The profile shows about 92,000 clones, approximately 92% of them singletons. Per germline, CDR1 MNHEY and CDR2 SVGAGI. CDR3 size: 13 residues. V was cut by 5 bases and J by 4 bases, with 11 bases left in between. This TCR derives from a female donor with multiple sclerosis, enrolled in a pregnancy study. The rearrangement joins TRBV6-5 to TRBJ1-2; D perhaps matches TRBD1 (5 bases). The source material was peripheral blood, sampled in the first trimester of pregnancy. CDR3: CASSPSGFYGYTF. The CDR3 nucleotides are TGTGCCAGCAGTCCGTCAGGGTTCTATGGCTACACCTTC.